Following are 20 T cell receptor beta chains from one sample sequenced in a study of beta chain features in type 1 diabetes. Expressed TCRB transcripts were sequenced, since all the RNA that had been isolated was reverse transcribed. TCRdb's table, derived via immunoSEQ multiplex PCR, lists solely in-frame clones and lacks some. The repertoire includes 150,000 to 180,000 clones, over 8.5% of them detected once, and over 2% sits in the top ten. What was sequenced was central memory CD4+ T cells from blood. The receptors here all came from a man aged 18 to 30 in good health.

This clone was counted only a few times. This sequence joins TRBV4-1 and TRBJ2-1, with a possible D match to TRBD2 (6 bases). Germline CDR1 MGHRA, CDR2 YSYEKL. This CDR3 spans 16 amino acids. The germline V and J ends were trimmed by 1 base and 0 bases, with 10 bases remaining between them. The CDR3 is CASSQVVGSSYNEQFF. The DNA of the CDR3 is TGCGCCAGCAGCCAAGTGGTCGGGAGCTCCTACAATGAGCAGTTCTTC.

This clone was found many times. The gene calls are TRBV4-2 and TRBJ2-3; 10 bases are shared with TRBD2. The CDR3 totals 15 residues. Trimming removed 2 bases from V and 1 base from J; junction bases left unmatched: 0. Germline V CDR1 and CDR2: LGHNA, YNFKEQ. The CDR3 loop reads CASSQSGGGTDTQYF. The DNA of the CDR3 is TGTGCCAGCAGCCAAAGCGGGGGGGGCACAGATACGCAGTATTTT.

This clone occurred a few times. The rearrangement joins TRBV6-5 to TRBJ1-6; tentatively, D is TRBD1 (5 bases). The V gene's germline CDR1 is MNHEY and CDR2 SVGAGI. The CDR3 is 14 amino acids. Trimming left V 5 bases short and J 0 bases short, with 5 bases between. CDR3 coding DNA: TGTGCCAGCAGTGGGGGCTCCTATAATTCACCCCTCCACTTT. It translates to CASSGGSYNSPLHF.

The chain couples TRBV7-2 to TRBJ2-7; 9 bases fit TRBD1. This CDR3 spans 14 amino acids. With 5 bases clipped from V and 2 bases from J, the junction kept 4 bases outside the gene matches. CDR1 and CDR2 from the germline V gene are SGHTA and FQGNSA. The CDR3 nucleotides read TGTGCCAGCAGCAAAAGGACAGGGGCCTACGAGCAGTACTTC. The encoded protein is CASSKRTGAYEQYF.

The CDR3 sequence is CASRPQGSANEKLFF. CDR3 nucleotides: TGTGCCAGCAGACCCCAGGGTTCGGCTAATGAAAAACTGTTTTTT. The chain links TRBV2 to TRBJ1-4, with D perhaps TRBD1 (5 bases). The V end was cut by 6 bases, the J end by 3 bases, with 14 bases between. Germline CDR1 and CDR2: SNHLY and FYNNEI. This CDR3 spans 15 amino acids.

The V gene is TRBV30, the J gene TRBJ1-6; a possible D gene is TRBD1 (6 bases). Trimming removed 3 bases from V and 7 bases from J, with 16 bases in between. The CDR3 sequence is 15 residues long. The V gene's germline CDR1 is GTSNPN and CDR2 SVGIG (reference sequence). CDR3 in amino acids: CAWSRGGRMNSPLHF. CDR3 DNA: TGTGCCTGGAGCCGAGGGGGACGGATGAATTCACCCCTCCACTTT.

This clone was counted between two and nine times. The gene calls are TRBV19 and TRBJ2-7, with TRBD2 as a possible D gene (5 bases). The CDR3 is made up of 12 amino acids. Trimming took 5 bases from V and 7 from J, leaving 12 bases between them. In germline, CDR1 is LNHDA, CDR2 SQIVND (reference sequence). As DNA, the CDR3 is TGTGCCAGTAGTCTCCGGACGGGGGAGCAGTACTTC. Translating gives CASSLRTGEQYF.

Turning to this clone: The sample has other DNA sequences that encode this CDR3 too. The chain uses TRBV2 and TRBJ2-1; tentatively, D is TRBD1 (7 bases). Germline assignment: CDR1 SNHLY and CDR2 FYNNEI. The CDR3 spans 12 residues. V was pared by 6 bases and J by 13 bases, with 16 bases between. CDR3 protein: CASRPDRAGQFF. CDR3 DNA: TGTGCCAGCAGACCCGACAGGGCGGGACAGTTCTTC. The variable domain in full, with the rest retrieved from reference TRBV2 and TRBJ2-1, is EPEVTQTPSHQVTQMGQEVILRCVPISNHLYFYWYRQILGQKVEFLVSFYNNEISEKSEIFDDQFSVERPDGSNFTLKIRSTKLEDSAMYFCASRPDRAGQFFGPGTRLTVL.

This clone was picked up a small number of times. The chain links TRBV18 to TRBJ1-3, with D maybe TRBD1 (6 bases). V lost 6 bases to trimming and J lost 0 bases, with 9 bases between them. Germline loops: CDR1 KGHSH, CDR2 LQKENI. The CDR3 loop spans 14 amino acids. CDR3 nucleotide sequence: TGTGCCAGCTCCACGGGGGCCTCTGGAAACACCATATATTTT. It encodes CASSTGASGNTIYF.

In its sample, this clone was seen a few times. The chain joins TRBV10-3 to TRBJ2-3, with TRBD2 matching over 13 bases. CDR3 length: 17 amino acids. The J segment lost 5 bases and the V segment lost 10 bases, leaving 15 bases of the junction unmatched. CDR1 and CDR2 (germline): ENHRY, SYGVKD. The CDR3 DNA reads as TGTGCCAGCACCTCGAGGGGACTAGCGGGGTTTGGAGATACGCAGTATTTT. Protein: CASTSRGLAGFGDTQYF.

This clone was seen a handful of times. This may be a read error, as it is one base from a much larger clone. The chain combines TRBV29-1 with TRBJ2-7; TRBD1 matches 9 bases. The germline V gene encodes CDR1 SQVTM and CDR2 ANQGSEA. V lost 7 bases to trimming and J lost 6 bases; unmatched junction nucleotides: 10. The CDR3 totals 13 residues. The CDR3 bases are TGCAGCGGCTCGGACAGGGGCGGCGGCGAGCAGTACTTC. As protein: CSGSDRGGGEQYF.

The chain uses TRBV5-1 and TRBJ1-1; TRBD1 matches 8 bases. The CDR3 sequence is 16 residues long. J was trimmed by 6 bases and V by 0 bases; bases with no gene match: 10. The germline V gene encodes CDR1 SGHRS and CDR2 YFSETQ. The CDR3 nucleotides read TGCGCCAGCAGCTTGGCCGGGACAGGCCGATGGGCTGAAGCTTTCTTT. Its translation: CASSLAGTGRWAEAFF.

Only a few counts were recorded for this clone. CDR3 protein: CASSLASGRETQYF. The CDR3 DNA reads TGTGCCAGCAGCTTAGCAAGCGGGAGAGAGACCCAGTACTTC. The chain joins TRBV7-2 to TRBJ2-5, with TRBD2 matching over 8 bases. CDR1 is SGHTA and CDR2 is FQGNSA in the germline V gene. V was pared by 0 bases and J by 4 bases, with 1 base of the junction left unmatched. CDR3 length equals 14 residues.

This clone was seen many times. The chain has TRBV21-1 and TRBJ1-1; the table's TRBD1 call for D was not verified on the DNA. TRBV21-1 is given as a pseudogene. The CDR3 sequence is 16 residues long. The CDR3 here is CASSRTLGTPNTEAFF. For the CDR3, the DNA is TGTGCCAGCAGCAGGACCCTGGGGACACCGAACACTGAAGCTTTCTTT.

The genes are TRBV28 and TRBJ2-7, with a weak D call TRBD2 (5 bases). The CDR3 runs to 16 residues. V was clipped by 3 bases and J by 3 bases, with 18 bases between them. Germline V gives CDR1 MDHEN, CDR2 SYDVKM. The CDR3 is CASSFRYGEPNYEQYF. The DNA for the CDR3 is TGTGCCAGCAGTTTCCGATATGGGGAGCCCAACTACGAGCAGTACTTC.

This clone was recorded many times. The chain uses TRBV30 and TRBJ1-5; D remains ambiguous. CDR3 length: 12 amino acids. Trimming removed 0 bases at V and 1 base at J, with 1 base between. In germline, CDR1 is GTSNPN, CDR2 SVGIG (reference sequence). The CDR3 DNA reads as TGTGCCTGGAGTGTAAGCAATCAGCCCCAGCATTTT. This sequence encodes CAWSVSNQPQHF.

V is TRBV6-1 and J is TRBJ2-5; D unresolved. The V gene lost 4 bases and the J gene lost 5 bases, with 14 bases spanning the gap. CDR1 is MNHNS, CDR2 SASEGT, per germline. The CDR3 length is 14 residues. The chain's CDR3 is CASSGSWPRETQYF. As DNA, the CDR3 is TGTGCCAGCAGTGGAAGCTGGCCTAGGGAGACCCAGTACTTC.

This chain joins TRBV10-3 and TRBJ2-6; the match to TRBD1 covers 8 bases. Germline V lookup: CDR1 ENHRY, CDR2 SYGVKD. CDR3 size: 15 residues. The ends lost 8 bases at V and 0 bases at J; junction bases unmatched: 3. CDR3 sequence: CAISTGGSGANVLTF. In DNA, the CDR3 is TGTGCCATCTCAACAGGGGGCTCTGGGGCCAACGTCCTGACTTTC.

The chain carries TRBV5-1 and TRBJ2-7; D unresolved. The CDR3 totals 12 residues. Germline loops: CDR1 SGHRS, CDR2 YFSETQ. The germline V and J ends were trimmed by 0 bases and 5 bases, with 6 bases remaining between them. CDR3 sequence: CASSLEGHEQYF. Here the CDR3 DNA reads TGCGCCAGCAGCTTGGAGGGCCACGAGCAGTACTTC.

CDR3 bases: TGTGCCAGCAGCTTAGGACAGGGCGGCGCCAAAAACATTCAGTACTTC. Protein sequence: CASSLGQGGAKNIQYF. This rearrangement joins TRBV7-3 to TRBJ2-4; TRBD1 matches at 8 bases. This CDR3 contains 16 residues. Looked up from germline, CDR1 is SGHTA and CDR2 is FQGTGA. V was clipped by 2 bases and J by 1 base; unmatched bases: 4.